These 15 T cell receptor beta chains came from one sample sequenced in a study of regulatory T cells in long-lasting Graves disease. Libraries of TCR beta came from iRepertoire HTBI primers plus Arm-PCR of CDR3 regions. TCRdb recomputed calls from the multiplex PCR reads with MiXCR, one row per CDR3 protein. Among 300,000 to 500,000 distinct CDR3 sequences listed, roughly 20% were seen once. Time point denoted: persistent/refractory GD, antithyroid drugs over 5 years with positive TRAb. PBMCs provided the RNA from which the TCR library was made. Sequenced here: peripheral blood mononuclear cells (PBMCs), sampled when the disease was refractory, from a patient treated with antithyroid drugs. These receptors were obtained from a female donor with Graves disease.

Points on this clonotype: This may be a read error: a much more frequent sequence differs by one nucleotide. This rearrangement joins TRBV6-5 to TRBJ2-2; the match to TRBD1 covers 9 bases. The CDR3 sequence is 17 residues long. Germline V gene lookup returns CDR1 MNHEY and CDR2 SVGAGI. This CDR3 is CASSYLGTGFNTGGLFF. CDR3 in DNA: TGTGCCAGCAGTTACCTTGGGACAGGGTTTAACACCGGGGGGCTGTTTTTT.

The CDR3 sequence: CASRGAGRGEKLFF. In nucleotides, the CDR3 is TGTGCCAGCAGGGGTGCCGGGAGAGGTGAAAAACTGTTTTTT. The V call is TRBV25-1, the J call TRBJ1-4; D is ambiguous. The CDR3 has 14 amino acids. V lost 6 bases and J 7 bases, leaving 15 bases between the germline ends. Germline values: CDR1 MGHDK, CDR2 SYGVNS.

Details on this clonotype: A far larger clone is just one base off, so this is likely a read error. The V gene is TRBV28, the J gene TRBJ2-2, with D tentatively TRBD2 (6 bases). Germline values: CDR1 MDHEN, CDR2 SYDVKM. The CDR3 extends over 12 amino acids. The CDR3 loop reads CASSFGTGGLFF. The CDR3 DNA reads as TGTGCCAGCAGTTTTGGGACCGGGGGGCTGTTTTTT.

The rearrangement joins TRBV5-6 to TRBJ1-5; 8 bases are a match to TRBD1. Germline V gene data show CDR1 as SGHDT and CDR2 as YYEEEE. V lost 4 bases, J lost 2 bases, and 11 bases stayed unmatched. The CDR3 has 17 residues. The CDR3: CASSQTRTGLRNQPQHF. The CDR3 bases are TGTGCCAGCAGCCAGACCCGGACAGGGCTGCGCAATCAGCCCCAGCATTTT.

This clonotype was detected many times. V is TRBV28 and J is TRBJ2-2; the D gene is possibly TRBD2 (5 bases). The CDR3 extends over 14 amino acids. V dropped 7 bases and J dropped 3 bases, with 12 bases sitting between them. Germline V gene sequence: CDR1 MDHEN, CDR2 SYDVKM. The DNA for the CDR3 is TGTGCCAGCAAGGAGACTACCTACACCGGGGAGCTGTTTTTT. This translates into CASKETTYTGELFF.

At least ten counts were recorded for this clonotype. The chain has TRBV15 and TRBJ1-4; 8 positions agree with TRBD1. CDR3 length: 16 residues. Germline assignment: CDR1 LNHNV and CDR2 YYDKDF (reference sequence). V lost 0 bases to trimming and J lost 6 bases; unmatched junction nucleotides: 6. CDR3 nucleotides: TGTGCCACCAGCAGAGATAGGGCAGGGGGCGATGAAAAACTGTTTTTT. Translating gives CATSRDRAGGDEKLFF.

At least ten counts were recorded for this clonotype. The gene calls are TRBV28 and TRBJ2-5, with D possibly matching TRBD1 (6 bases). There are 16 residues in the CDR3. Germline values: CDR1 MDHEN, CDR2 SYDVKM. With 3 bases removed from V and 4 bases from J, the gap between germline ends came to 18 bases. In nucleotides, the CDR3 is TGTGCCAGCAGTTTGTTATCAGGGGCAAGGGGAGAGACCCAGTACTTC. Amino acids: CASSLLSGARGETQYF.

This chain links TRBV20-1 with TRBJ1-1, with 7 bases that match TRBD1. The junction had 7 bases not matched to a gene; V was cut back by 6 bases and J by 0 bases. Looked up from germline, CDR1 is DFQATT and CDR2 is SNEGSKA (reference sequence). This CDR3 comprises 14 residues. CDR3: CSAPNRGVNTEAFF. The DNA of the CDR3 is TGCAGTGCACCGAACAGGGGAGTGAACACTGAAGCTTTCTTT.

This clonotype was seen ten or more times. The rearrangement joins TRBV6-5 to TRBJ2-7, with D unresolved. Germline-derived CDR1 and CDR2 are MNHEY and SVGAGI. CDR3 length: 11 residues. V was cut by 0 bases and J by 7 bases, with 4 bases left in between. The CDR3, as DNA: TGTGCCAGCAGTTACTCGGGGGAGCAGTACTTC. Translated: CASSYSGEQYF.

This clonotype has more than one count but fewer than ten. The rearrangement joins TRBV20-1 to TRBJ2-5; 8 bases map to TRBD2. The CDR3 consists of 15 residues. V shed 0 bases and J 5 bases; nucleotides not matched to a gene: 8. Per the germline V gene, CDR1 is DFQATT and CDR2 is SNEGSKA (reference sequence). The CDR3 reads CSARDLPGGPETQYF. CDR3 coding DNA: TGCAGTGCTAGAGATTTACCGGGAGGGCCGGAGACCCAGTACTTC.

This clonotype was picked up a small number of times. The chain is built from TRBV4-1 and TRBJ1-5; tentative D call: TRBD1 (5 bases). Germline V gives CDR1 MGHRA, CDR2 YSYEKL. The CDR3 totals 16 residues. Trimming stripped 5 bases from V and 4 bases from J, with 18 bases between. In DNA form, the CDR3 reads TGCGCCAGCAGCGATAGCCTAAGGGAGGGGAATCAGCCCCAGCATTTT. This gives the protein CASSDSLREGNQPQHF.

Concerning this clonotype itself: With a much larger clone just one base away, this may be a read error. V and J are TRBV6-5 and TRBJ2-7; 8 bases are a match to TRBD1. CDR3 length: 16 residues. Germline V lookup: CDR1 MNHEY, CDR2 SVGAGI. The CDR3 DNA reads as TGTGCCAGCGGTTACTCGGGGGACAGGCGATCCTACGAGCAGTACTTC. Its protein is CASGYSGDRRSYEQYF.

This chain connects TRBV20-1 to TRBJ2-7; perhaps TRBD2 as D (5 bases). The CDR3 is made up of 13 amino acids. The V and J ends lost 3 bases and 0 bases respectively, with 9 bases between them. Looked up from germline, CDR1 is DFQATT and CDR2 is SNEGSKA (reference sequence). CDR3 residues: CSASRDYSYEQYF. The DNA for the CDR3 is TGCAGTGCTAGCCGCGACTACTCCTACGAGCAGTACTTC.

This clonotype occurred a few times. V gene TRBV7-9 combines with J gene TRBJ1-2; D may be TRBD1 (5 bases). The CDR3 consists of 14 residues. The V gene lost 3 bases and the J gene lost 0 bases, with 8 bases spanning the gap. CDR1 SEHNR and CDR2 FQNEAQ come from the germline V gene (reference sequence). Here the CDR3 DNA reads TGTGCCAGCAGCTTCGGGGGAACTAACTATGGCTACACCTTC. Encoded protein: CASSFGGTNYGYTF.

The gene calls are TRBV5-6 and TRBJ1-2; no reliable D call. In germline, CDR1 is SGHDT, CDR2 YYEEEE. The CDR3 extends over 13 amino acids. V lost 2 bases to trimming and J lost 3 bases, with 8 bases between them. The CDR3 sequence: CASSFGSDYGYTF. In DNA form, the CDR3 reads TGTGCCAGCAGCTTCGGATCGGACTATGGCTACACCTTC. Supplemented by reference TRBV5-6 and TRBJ1-2, the full variable domain reads DAGVTQSPTHLIKTRGQQVTLRCSPKSGHDTVSWYQQALGQGPQFIFQYYEEEERQRGNFPDRFSGHQFPNYSSELNVNALLLGDSALYLCASSFGSDYGYTFGSGTRLTVV.